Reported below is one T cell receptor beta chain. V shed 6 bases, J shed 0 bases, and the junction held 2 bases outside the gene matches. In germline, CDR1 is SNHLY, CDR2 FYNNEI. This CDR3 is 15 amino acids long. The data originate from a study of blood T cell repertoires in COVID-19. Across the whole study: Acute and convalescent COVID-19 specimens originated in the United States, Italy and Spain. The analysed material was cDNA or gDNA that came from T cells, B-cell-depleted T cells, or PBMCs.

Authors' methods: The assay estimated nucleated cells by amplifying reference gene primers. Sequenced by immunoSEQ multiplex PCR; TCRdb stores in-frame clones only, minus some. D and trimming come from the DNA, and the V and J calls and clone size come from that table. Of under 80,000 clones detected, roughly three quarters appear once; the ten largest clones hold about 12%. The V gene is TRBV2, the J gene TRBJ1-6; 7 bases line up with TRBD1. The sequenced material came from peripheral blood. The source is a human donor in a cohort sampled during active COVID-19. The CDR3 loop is CASRRGHSYNSPLHF. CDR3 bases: TGTGCCAGCAGGAGGGGGCACTCCTATAATTCACCCCTCCACTTT.